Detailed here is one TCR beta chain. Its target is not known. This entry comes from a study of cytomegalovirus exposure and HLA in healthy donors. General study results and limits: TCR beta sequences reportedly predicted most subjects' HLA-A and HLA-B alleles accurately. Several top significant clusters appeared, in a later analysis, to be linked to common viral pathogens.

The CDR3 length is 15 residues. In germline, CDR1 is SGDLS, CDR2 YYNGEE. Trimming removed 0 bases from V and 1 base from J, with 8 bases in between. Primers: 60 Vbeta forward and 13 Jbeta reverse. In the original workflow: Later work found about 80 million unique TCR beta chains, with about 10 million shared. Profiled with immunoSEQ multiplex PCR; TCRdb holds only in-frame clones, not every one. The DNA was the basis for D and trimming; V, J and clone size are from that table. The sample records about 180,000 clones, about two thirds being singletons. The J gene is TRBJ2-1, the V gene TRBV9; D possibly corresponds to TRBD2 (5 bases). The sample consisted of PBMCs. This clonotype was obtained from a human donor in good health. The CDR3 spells CASSVVGGSYNEQFF. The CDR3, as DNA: TGTGCCAGCAGCGTAGTGGGCGGGTCCTACAATGAGCAGTTCTTC.